The 31 T cell receptor beta chains in this list originate from one sample, sequenced in a study of Ad26.COV2.S vaccination and SARS-CoV-2 variants. Measured with immunoSEQ multiplex PCR; TCRdb has only the in-frame clones, and not every one. Among fewer than 900,000 clones listed, roughly 90% were seen once. Treatment specified: roughly 20 received Ad26.COV2.S at low or high dose, single or two shots; five or six received placebo; per-sample allocation not given. The samples were gathered on day 63 after the first injection of vaccine or placebo. The starting material was peripheral blood, obtained in a trial of Ad26.COV2.S vaccine versus placebo. These receptors were obtained from a person between 18 and 60 years old who received the Ad26.COV2.S COVID-19 vaccine or a placebo.

The genes are TRBV4-2 and TRBJ1-2, with D possibly matching TRBD1 (5 bases). Germline CDR1 LGHNA, CDR2 YNFKEQ. This CDR3 is built from 12 residues. V was trimmed by 4 bases and J by 6 bases, leaving 9 bases between them. The CDR3 protein is CASSRDGDGYTF. In DNA, the CDR3 is TGTGCCAGCAGCCGGGACGGGGATGGCTACACCTTC.

The chain combines TRBV29-1 with TRBJ2-1; TRBD2 matches 14 bases. The CDR3 covers 14 residues. V shed 6 bases, J shed 5 bases, and the junction held 3 bases outside the gene matches. CDR1 is SQVTM, CDR2 ANQGSEA, per germline. Here the CDR3 DNA reads TGCAGCGTCGAGGGACTAGCGGGAGACAATGAGCAGTTCTTC. Protein: CSVEGLAGDNEQFF.

The genes are TRBV7-6 and TRBJ2-5; D call uncertain. CDR3 size: 15 residues. Between the trimmed V and J ends, which lost 2 bases and 2 bases, there was a span of 12 bases. Germline V gene sequence: CDR1 SGHVS, CDR2 FNYEAQ. CDR3 sequence reads: CASSLNSLVQETQYF. The CDR3 DNA reads as TGTGCCAGCAGCTTAAATAGCCTGGTTCAAGAGACCCAGTACTTC. The whole variable domain, remainder taken from reference TRBV7-6 and TRBJ2-5, is GAGVSQSPRYKVTKRGQDVALRCDPISGHVSLYWYRQALGQGPEFLTYFNYEAQQDKSGLPNDRFSAERPEGSISTLTIQRTEQRDSAMYRCASSLNSLVQETQYFGPGTRLLVL.

The J gene is TRBJ2-7, the V gene TRBV19; 10 positions agree with TRBD1. The CDR3 covers 16 residues. Germline CDR1 is LNHDA and CDR2 is SQIVND (reference sequence). The junction had 15 bases not matched to a gene; V was cut back by 8 bases and J by 5 bases. This CDR3 reads CASSSGTGALRHEQYF. The CDR3 DNA reads as TGTGCCAGTTCCTCCGGGACAGGGGCCCTTCGCCACGAGCAGTACTTC.

The rearrangement joins TRBV25-1 to TRBJ2-2; 9 nucleotides align to TRBD1. The length of the CDR3 is 15 residues. J was trimmed by 4 bases and V by 2 bases; bases with no gene match: 2. The germline CDR1 and CDR2 sequences are MGHDK and SYGVNS. CDR3 protein: CASSEMTGGTGELFF. CDR3 nucleotides: TGTGCCAGCAGTGAAATGACAGGGGGCACCGGGGAGCTGTTTTTT.

The rearrangement uses TRBV3-1 (or the pseudogene TRBV3-2) and TRBJ2-1; D might be TRBD2 (6 bases). V gave up 4 bases and J gave up 3 bases, with 19 bases separating them. The length of the CDR3 is 17 residues. Germline loops: CDR1 LGHDT, CDR2 YNNKEL (reference sequence). This CDR3 is CASSRRGAGSNYNEQFF. CDR3 bases: TGTGCCAGCAGCCGCCGAGGGGCGGGAAGCAACTACAATGAGCAGTTCTTC.

The V call is TRBV14, the J call TRBJ1-6, with unresolved D. Germline V CDR1 and CDR2: SGHDN, FVKESK. The CDR3 runs 12 residues. V was shortened by 3 bases and J by 9 bases, with 6 bases between the two germline ends. CDR3 residues: CASSQGGSPLHF. CDR3 DNA sequence: TGTGCCAGCAGCCAGGGCGGTTCACCCCTCCACTTT.

The genes are TRBV6-5 and TRBJ1-1, with D hard to call. This CDR3 contains 14 residues. V lost 2 bases and J 1 base, leaving 8 bases between the germline ends. Germline V gene data show CDR1 as MNHEY and CDR2 as SVGAGI. CDR3 nucleotide sequence: TGTGCCAGCAGTTACCAGGACGGGAACACTGAAGCTTTCTTT. It yields the protein CASSYQDGNTEAFF.

The chain combines TRBV12-3 or TRBV12-4 with TRBJ2-3; possibly TRBD2 for D (5 bases). The CDR3 length is 13 residues. V lost 4 bases and J lost 9, with 14 bases in between. CDR3: CASSSLDPGTQYF. CDR3 DNA sequence: TGTGCCAGCAGTTCCCTCGACCCGGGAACGCAGTATTTT.

This clone was counted only a few times. The chain links TRBV30 to TRBJ1-3; 7 positions match TRBD1. From germline, CDR1 is GTSNPN and CDR2 SVGIG (reference sequence). V lost 3 bases and J lost 0; bases outside the gene matches: 5. The CDR3 totals 15 residues. CDR3 nucleotides: TGTGCCTGGAGGGACAGGACTTTCTCTGGAAACACCATATATTTT. It translates to CAWRDRTFSGNTIYF.

CDR3 sequence: CASSIRQNQETQYF. The CDR3 nucleotides read TGTGCCAGCAGTATCCGACAGAACCAAGAGACCCAGTACTTC. The genes are TRBV27 and TRBJ2-5; tentative D call: TRBD1 (5 bases). The V end lost 5 bases, the J end lost 0 bases, and 10 bases lay between the germline ends. The CDR3 contains 14 residues. The V gene's germline CDR1 is MNHEY and CDR2 SMNVEV (reference sequence).

This rearrangement joins TRBV7-9 to TRBJ1-2; tentative D call: TRBD1 (5 bases). V was clipped by 2 bases and J by 3 bases, with 10 bases between them. Germline CDR1 is SEHNR and CDR2 is FQNEAQ (reference sequence). This CDR3 region has 14 residues. The DNA for the CDR3 is TGTGCCAGCAGCTTACAGGGTGTGGACTATGGCTACACCTTC. It codes for CASSLQGVDYGYTF.

The J gene is TRBJ1-5, the V gene TRBV4-2, with 7 bases lining up with TRBD1. CDR3 length: 18 amino acids. V shed 0 bases, J shed 0 bases, and the junction held 8 bases outside the gene matches. Germline assignment: CDR1 LGHNA and CDR2 YNFKEQ. This chain's CDR3 is CASSQEGANRGSNQPQHF. As DNA, the CDR3 is TGTGCCAGCAGCCAAGAGGGGGCCAACAGGGGTAGCAATCAGCCCCAGCATTTT.

The chain links TRBV5-1 to TRBJ2-3, with a tentative D call TRBD2 (6 bases). Between the trimmed V and J ends, which lost 5 bases and 6 bases, there was a span of 13 bases. The CDR3 is 13 amino acids. Germline lookup yields CDR1 SGHRS and CDR2 YFSETQ. CDR3 DNA sequence: TGCGCCAGCAGTGCAGGCCGGGGGGATACGCAGTATTTT. This gives the protein CASSAGRGDTQYF.

The chain uses TRBV7-9 and TRBJ2-1; 9 bases are shared with TRBD1. V dropped 3 bases and J dropped 8; count of bases not matched to a gene: 14. Germline loops: CDR1 SEHNR, CDR2 FQNEAQ (reference sequence). This CDR3 has 17 residues. CDR3 residues: CASSFGLGQGVLDEQFF. For the CDR3, the DNA is TGTGCCAGCAGCTTCGGGCTGGGACAGGGTGTGTTAGATGAGCAGTTCTTC.

J is TRBJ2-5 and V is TRBV7-9; 8 nucleotides match TRBD2. Germline lookup yields CDR1 SEHNR and CDR2 FQNEAQ (reference sequence). V was pared by 5 bases and J by 5 bases, with 10 bases of the junction left unmatched. The CDR3 has 15 residues. This chain's CDR3 is CASSIRAPGGETQYF. The CDR3 nucleotides read TGTGCCAGCAGCATCCGGGCCCCGGGGGGGGAGACCCAGTACTTC.

The chain carries TRBV6-5 and TRBJ1-5; 11 positions match TRBD1. This CDR3 is built from 16 residues. V was pared by 4 bases and J by 3 bases, with 5 bases of the junction left unmatched. CDR1 is MNHEY, CDR2 SVGAGI, per germline. Here the CDR3 DNA reads TGTGCCAGCAGTTCCGGGACAGGGGGTCCCAATCAGCCCCAGCATTTT. It codes for CASSSGTGGPNQPQHF.

The chain has TRBV27 and TRBJ2-3, with 9 bases identical to TRBD2. The J segment lost 5 bases and the V segment lost 5 bases, leaving 11 bases of the junction unmatched. The CDR3 sequence is 16 residues long. The germline CDR1 and CDR2 sequences are MNHEY and SMNVEV (reference sequence). This chain's CDR3 is CASSPESGGTGDTQYF. The DNA for the CDR3 is TGTGCCAGCAGTCCCGAGAGCGGGGGGACGGGAGATACGCAGTATTTT.

This chain uses TRBV30 with TRBJ2-1; 10 nucleotides match TRBD2. V shed 3 bases, J shed 6 bases, and the junction held 5 bases outside the gene matches. Germline CDR1 GTSNPN, CDR2 SVGIG (reference sequence). The CDR3 runs 14 residues. The CDR3: CAWSWSGRANEQFF. DNA of the CDR3: TGTGCCTGGAGCTGGAGCGGGAGGGCCAATGAGCAGTTCTTC.

The CDR3 bases are TGTGCCAGCAGCCCTCAACAGGGAAGGGCAGATACGCAGTATTTT. Its protein product is CASSPQQGRADTQYF. This sequence joins TRBV7-2 and TRBJ2-3; perhaps TRBD1 as D (6 bases). Trimming took off 5 bases at V and 4 bases at J, with 16 bases between the two ends. Per germline, CDR1 SGHTA and CDR2 FQGNSA. This CDR3 is 15 amino acids long.

V usage is TRBV18 and J usage is TRBJ2-7; TRBD2 is a possible D gene (5 bases). The germline CDR1 and CDR2 sequences are KGHSH and LQKENI. The germline V and J ends were trimmed by 3 bases and 4 bases, with 13 bases remaining between them. The CDR3 covers 14 residues. The CDR3 coding sequence is TGTGCCAGCTCACCGCGAAACGGGGATTACGAGCAGTACTTC. It translates to CASSPRNGDYEQYF.

V usage is TRBV18 and J usage is TRBJ1-1, with D possibly TRBD1 on 6 matching bases. V shed 3 bases and J shed 1 base, with 12 bases lying between them. From germline, CDR1 is KGHSH and CDR2 LQKENI. This CDR3 is built from 15 residues. CDR3 region: CASSPRQEKNTEAFF. CDR3 nucleotide sequence: TGTGCCAGCTCACCTAGACAGGAGAAGAACACTGAAGCTTTCTTT.

This clone was seen just once. The CDR3 reads CASSLRRETQYF. CDR3 in DNA: TGTGCCAGCAGCTTAAGGCGAGAGACCCAGTACTTC. The genes are TRBV7-2 and TRBJ2-5; no definite D call. CDR1 SGHTA and CDR2 FQGNSA come from the germline V gene. Trimming stripped 2 bases from V and 4 bases from J, with 5 bases between. This CDR3 contains 12 residues. The full variable domain, its missing parts supplied by reference TRBV7-2 and TRBJ2-5, is GAGVSQSPSNKVTEKGKDVELRCDPISGHTALYWYRQSLGQGLEFLIYFQGNSAPDKSGLPSDRFSAERTGGSVSTLTIQRTQQEDSAVYLCASSLRRETQYFGPGTRLLVL.

This clone was seen once. This rearrangement joins TRBV7-6 to TRBJ2-3; weak D call: TRBD2 (5 bases). V lost 1 base, J lost 0 bases, and 23 bases lay in between. The CDR3 consists of 20 residues. CDR1 and CDR2 from the germline V gene are SGHVS and FNYEAQ. The CDR3 loop is CASSLVSVGGLATSTDTQYF. In DNA, the CDR3 is TGTGCCAGCAGCTTAGTTTCGGTGGGCGGGCTGGCCACTAGCACAGATACGCAGTATTTT. The full variable domain, in which reference TRBV7-6 and TRBJ2-3 provide the parts outside the CDR3, is GAGVSQSPRYKVTKRGQDVALRCDPISGHVSLYWYRQALGQGPEFLTYFNYEAQQDKSGLPNDRFSAERPEGSISTLTIQRTEQRDSAMYRCASSLVSVGGLATSTDTQYFGPGTRLTVL.

To note about this clone: Other DNA sequences within the sample encode an identical CDR3. DNA of the CDR3: TGTGCCAGCAGCCGAAGTTCTGGGGCCAACGTCCTGACTTTC. Amino acid sequence: CASSRSSGANVLTF. The chain couples TRBV14 to TRBJ2-6; D unresolved. Germline CDR1 and CDR2: SGHDN and FVKESK. The CDR3 loop spans 14 amino acids. Trimming removed 4 bases from V and 1 base from J, with 5 bases in between.

The V and J genes are TRBV7-2 and TRBJ2-7; weak D call: TRBD2 (6 bases). Trimming removed 5 bases from V and 13 bases from J, with 21 bases in between. The germline CDR1 and CDR2 sequences are SGHTA and FQGNSA. This CDR3 is built from 13 residues. CDR3 region: CASSLLLGGVEYF. CDR3 coding DNA: TGTGCCAGCAGCCTCCTCTTAGGCGGGGTGGAATACTTC.

This rearrangement joins TRBV30 to TRBJ2-7; 8 nucleotides align to TRBD1. V was pared by 2 bases and J by 5 bases, with 8 bases of the junction left unmatched. Germline V CDR1 and CDR2: GTSNPN, SVGIG (reference sequence). CDR3 length: 14 amino acids. CDR3 residues: CAWSTGQGYHEQYF. CDR3 in DNA: TGTGCCTGGAGTACAGGACAGGGCTACCACGAGCAGTACTTC.

J is TRBJ2-5 and V is TRBV11-2; 7 bases align to TRBD1. Germline values: CDR1 SGHAT, CDR2 FQNNGV. The CDR3 is 14 residues long. The V and J ends lost 5 bases and 1 base, in that order; junction bases with no gene match: 4. The CDR3 sequence: CASSEGAFQETQYF. CDR3 DNA: TGTGCCAGCAGCGAGGGGGCGTTCCAAGAGACCCAGTACTTC.

This clone was found a few times. The rearrangement joins TRBV25-1 to TRBJ1-2; D not resolved. From germline, CDR1 is MGHDK and CDR2 SYGVNS. The CDR3 length is 11 residues. V lost 3 bases and J lost 4, with 3 bases in between. As DNA, the CDR3 is TGTGCCAGCAGTGACTTCTATGGCTACACCTTC. This sequence encodes CASSDFYGYTF.

V gene TRBV11-2 combines with J gene TRBJ1-6; unclear D gene. V lost 2 bases and J lost 7, with 6 bases in between. The germline gives CDR1 SGHAT, CDR2 FQNNGV. The CDR3 has 13 amino acids. The CDR3 loop reads CASSLMGNSPLHF. The CDR3 DNA reads as TGTGCCAGCAGCTTAATGGGGAATTCACCCCTCCACTTT.

This clone was observed once. The chain combines TRBV7-9 with TRBJ2-2; 7 bases align to TRBD2. Germline CDR1 reads SEHNR; CDR2 reads FQNEAQ (reference sequence). The CDR3 extends over 14 amino acids. The trim removed 5 bases at V and 6 bases at J, leaving 6 bases unmatched. CDR3 loop: CASSVTSVAGELFF. CDR3 nucleotide sequence: TGTGCCAGCAGCGTTACTAGCGTGGCCGGGGAGCTGTTTTTT. The whole variable domain, remainder taken from reference TRBV7-9 and TRBJ2-2, is DTGVSQNPRHKITKRGQNVTFRCDPISEHNRLYWYRQTLGQGPEFLTYFQNEAQLEKSRLLSDRFSAERPKGSFSTLEIQRTEQGDSAMYLCASSVTSVAGELFFGEGSRLTVL.